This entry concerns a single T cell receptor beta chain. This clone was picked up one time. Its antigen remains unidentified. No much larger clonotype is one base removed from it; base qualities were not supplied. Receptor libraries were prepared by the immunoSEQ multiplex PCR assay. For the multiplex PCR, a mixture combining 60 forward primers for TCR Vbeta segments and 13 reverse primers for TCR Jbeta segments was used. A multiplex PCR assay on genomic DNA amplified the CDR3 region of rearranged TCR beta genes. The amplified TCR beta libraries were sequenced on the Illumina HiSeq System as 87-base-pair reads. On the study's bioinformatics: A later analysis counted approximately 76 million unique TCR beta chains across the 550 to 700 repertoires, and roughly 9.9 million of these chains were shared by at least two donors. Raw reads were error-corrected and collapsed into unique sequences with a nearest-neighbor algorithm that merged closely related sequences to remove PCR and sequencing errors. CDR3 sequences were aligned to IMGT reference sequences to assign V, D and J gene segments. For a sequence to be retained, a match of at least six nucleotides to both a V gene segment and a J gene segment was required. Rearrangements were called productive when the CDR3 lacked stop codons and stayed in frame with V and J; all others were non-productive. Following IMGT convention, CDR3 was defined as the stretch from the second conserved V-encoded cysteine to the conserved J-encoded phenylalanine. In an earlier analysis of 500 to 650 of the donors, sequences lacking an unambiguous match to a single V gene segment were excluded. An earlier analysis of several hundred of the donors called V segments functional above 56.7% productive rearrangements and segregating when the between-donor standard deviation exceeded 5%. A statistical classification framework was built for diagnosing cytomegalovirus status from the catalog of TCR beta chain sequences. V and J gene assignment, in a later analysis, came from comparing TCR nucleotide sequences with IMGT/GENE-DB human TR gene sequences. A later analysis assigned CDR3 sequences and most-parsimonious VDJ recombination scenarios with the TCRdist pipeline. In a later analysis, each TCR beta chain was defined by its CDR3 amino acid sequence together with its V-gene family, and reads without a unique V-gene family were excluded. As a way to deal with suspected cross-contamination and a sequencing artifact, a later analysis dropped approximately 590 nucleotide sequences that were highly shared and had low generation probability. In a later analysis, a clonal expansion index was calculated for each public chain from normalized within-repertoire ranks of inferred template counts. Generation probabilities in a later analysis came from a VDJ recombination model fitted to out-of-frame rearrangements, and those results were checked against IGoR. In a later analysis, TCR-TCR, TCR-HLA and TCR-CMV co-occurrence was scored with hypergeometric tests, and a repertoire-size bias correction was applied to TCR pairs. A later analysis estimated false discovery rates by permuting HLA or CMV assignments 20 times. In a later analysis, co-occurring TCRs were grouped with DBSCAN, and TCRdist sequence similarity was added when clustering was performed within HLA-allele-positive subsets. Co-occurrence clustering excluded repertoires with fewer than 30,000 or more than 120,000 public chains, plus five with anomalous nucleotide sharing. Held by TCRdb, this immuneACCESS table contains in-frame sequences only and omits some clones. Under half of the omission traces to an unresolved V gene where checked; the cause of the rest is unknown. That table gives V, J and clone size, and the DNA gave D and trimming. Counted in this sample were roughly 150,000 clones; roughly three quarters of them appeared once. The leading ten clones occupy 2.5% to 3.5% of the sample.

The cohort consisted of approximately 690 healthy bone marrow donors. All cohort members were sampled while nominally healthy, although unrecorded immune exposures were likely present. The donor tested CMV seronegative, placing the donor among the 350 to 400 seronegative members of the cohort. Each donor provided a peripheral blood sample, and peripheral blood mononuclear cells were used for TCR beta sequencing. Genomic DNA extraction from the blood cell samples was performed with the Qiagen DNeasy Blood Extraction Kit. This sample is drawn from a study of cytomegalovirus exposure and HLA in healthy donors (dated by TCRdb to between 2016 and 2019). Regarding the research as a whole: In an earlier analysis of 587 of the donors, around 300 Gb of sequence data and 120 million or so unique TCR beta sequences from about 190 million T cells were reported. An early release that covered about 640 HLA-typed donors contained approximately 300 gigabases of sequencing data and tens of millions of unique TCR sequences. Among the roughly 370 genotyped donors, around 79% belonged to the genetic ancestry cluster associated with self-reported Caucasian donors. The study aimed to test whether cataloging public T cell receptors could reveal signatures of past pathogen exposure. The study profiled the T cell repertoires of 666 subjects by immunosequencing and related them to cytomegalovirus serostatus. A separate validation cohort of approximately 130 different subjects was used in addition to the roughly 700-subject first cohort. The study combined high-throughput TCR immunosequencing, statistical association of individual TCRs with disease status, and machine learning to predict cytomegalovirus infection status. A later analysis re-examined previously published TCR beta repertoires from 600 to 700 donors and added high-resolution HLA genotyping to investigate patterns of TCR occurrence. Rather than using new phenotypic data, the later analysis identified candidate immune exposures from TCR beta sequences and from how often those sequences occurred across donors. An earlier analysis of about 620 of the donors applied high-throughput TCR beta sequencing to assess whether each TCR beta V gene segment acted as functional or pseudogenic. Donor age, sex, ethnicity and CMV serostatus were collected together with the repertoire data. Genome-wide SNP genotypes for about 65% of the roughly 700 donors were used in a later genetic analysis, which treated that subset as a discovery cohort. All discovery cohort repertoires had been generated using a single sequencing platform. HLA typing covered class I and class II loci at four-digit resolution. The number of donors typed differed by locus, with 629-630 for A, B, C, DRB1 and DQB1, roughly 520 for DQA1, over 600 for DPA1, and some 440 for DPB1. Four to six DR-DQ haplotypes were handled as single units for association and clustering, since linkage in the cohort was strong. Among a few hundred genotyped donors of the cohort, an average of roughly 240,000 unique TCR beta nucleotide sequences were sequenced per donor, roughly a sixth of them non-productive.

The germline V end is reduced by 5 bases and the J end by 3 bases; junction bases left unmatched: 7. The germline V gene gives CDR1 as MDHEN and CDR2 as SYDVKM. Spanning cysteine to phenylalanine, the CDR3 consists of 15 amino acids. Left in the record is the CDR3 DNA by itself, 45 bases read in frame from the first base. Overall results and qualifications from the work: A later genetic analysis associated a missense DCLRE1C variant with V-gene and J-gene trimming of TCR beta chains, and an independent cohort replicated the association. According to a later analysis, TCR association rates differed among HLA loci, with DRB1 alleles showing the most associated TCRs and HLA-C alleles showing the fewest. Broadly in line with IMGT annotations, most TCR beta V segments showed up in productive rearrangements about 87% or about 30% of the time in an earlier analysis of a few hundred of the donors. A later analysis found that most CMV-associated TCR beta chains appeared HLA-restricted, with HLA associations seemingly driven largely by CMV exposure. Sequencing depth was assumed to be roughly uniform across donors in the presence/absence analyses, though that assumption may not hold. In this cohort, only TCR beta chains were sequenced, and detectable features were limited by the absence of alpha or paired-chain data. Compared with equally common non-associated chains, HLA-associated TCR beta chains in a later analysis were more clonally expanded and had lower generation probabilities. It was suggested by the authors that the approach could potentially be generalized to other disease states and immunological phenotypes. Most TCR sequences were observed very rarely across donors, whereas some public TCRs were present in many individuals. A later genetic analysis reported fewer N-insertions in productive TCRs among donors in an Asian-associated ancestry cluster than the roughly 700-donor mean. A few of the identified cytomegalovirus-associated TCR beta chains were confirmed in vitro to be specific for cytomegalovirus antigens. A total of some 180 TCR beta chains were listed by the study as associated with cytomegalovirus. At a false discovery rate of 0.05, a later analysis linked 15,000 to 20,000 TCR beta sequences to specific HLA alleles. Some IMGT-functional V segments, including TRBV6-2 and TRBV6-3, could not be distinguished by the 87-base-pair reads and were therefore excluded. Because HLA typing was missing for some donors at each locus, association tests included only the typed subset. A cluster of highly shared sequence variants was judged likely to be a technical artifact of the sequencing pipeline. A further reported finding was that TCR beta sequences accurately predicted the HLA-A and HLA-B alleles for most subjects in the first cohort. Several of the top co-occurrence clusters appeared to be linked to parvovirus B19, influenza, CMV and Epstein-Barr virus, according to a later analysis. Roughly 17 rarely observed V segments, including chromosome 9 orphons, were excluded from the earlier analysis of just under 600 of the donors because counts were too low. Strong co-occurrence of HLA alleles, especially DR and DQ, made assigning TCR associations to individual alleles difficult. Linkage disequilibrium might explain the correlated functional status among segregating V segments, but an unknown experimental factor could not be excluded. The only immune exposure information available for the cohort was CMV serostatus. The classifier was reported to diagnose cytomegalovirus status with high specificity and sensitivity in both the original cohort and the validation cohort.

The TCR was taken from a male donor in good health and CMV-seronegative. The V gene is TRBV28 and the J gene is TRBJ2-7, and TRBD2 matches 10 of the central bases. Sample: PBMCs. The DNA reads TGTGCCAGCAGTCCCCGGACTAGCGGACACTACGAGCAGTACTTC. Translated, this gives CASSPRTSGHYEQYF.